The 25 T cell receptor beta chains below all came from one sample that was sequenced in a study of Ad26.COV2.S vaccination and SARS-CoV-2 variants. Treatment of the sample: some 20 received Ad26.COV2.S at low or high dose, single or two shots; roughly 5 received placebo; per-sample allocation not given. Sample collection was performed on day 63 after the first vaccine or placebo injection. Clones were read by immunoSEQ multiplex PCR, and TCRdb kept only the in-frame ones, dropping some. The sample has around 340,000 clones; roughly 90% are singletons. The sample consisted of peripheral blood, taken in a trial of Ad26.COV2.S vaccine versus placebo. These receptors were collected from a person aged 18-65 years who received the Ad26.COV2.S COVID-19 vaccine or a placebo.

The rearrangement links TRBV2 to TRBJ2-4, with 9 bases aligning to TRBD1. Germline V gene lookup returns CDR1 SNHLY and CDR2 FYNNEI. There are 14 residues in the CDR3. The trim removed 7 bases at V and 11 bases at J, leaving 12 bases unmatched. CDR3 sequence reads: CASTVQGQGVVQYF. The CDR3 DNA is TGTGCCAGCACTGTCCAGGGACAGGGAGTAGTTCAGTACTTC.

V is TRBV7-9 and J is TRBJ2-3; D is unresolved. V gave up 4 bases and J gave up 0 bases, with 8 bases separating them. The CDR3 runs to 14 residues. CDR1 and CDR2 from the germline V gene are SEHNR and FQNEAQ (reference sequence). CDR3 protein: CASSSQGSTDTQYF. The DNA of the CDR3 is TGTGCCAGCAGCTCTCAAGGTAGCACAGATACGCAGTATTTT.

This clone turned up a few times. One end of the junction varies from germline; a read error may be responsible. The genes are TRBV7-9 and TRBJ1-1; tentative D call: TRBD1 (6 bases). The CDR3 is 17 amino acids. Germline V lookup: CDR1 SEHNR, CDR2 FQNEAQ (reference sequence). The CDR3 region has the DNA TGTGCCAGCAGCTTCAGGGGAGAGGGGTGGTTGAACACTGAGGCTTTCTTT. Translating gives CASSFRGEGWLNTEAFF. Using reference TRBV7-9 and TRBJ1-1 for the parts outside the CDR3, the full variable domain is DTGVSQNPRHKITKRGQNVTFRCDPISEHNRLYWYRQTLGQGPEFLTYFQNEAQLEKSRLLSDRFSAERPKGSFSTLEIQRTEQGDSAMYLCASSFRGEGWLNTEAFFGQGTRLTVV.

V gene TRBV27 combines with J gene TRBJ2-5, with 11 bases lining up with TRBD2. This CDR3 region has 15 residues. Germline-derived CDR1 and CDR2 are MNHEY and SMNVEV (reference sequence). Unmatched junction bases numbered 7, after V lost 5 bases and J lost 5 bases. The CDR3 loop reads CASSPTSGRWETQYF. The CDR3 DNA reads as TGTGCCAGCAGTCCCACTAGCGGGAGATGGGAGACCCAGTACTTC.

The chain employs TRBV3-1 (or the pseudogene TRBV3-2) and TRBJ2-2, with D uncertain. This CDR3 has 14 residues. Deletions cut 1 base from V and 1 base from J, with 4 bases between. Per the germline V gene, CDR1 is LGHDT and CDR2 is YNNKEL (reference sequence). The chain's CDR3 is CASSQAGNTGELFF. CDR3 coding DNA: TGTGCCAGCAGCCAAGCGGGGAACACCGGGGAGCTGTTTTTT.

The CDR3 sequence is CASSTYIPGTGEGQETQYF. In DNA form, the CDR3 reads TGTGCCAGCAGCACTTATATTCCCGGGACAGGGGAGGGCCAAGAGACCCAGTACTTC. V is TRBV27 and J is TRBJ2-5; 10 positions agree with TRBD1. The germline gives CDR1 MNHEY, CDR2 SMNVEV (reference sequence). The CDR3 is 19 residues long. The junction had 17 bases not matched to a gene; V was cut back by 6 bases and J by 1 base.

This sequence joins TRBV28 and TRBJ1-1; D is uncertain. Germline V gene data show CDR1 as MDHEN and CDR2 as SYDVKM. There are 15 residues in the CDR3. Trimming took 6 bases from V and 0 from J, leaving 14 bases between them. CDR3: CASRTSSVVNTEAFF. The CDR3 DNA is TGTGCCAGCAGAACGTCCTCAGTAGTGAACACTGAAGCTTTCTTT.

This clone has only one observation. The genes are TRBV7-9 and TRBJ1-1; D remains ambiguous. Germline V gene lookup returns CDR1 SEHNR and CDR2 FQNEAQ (reference sequence). V was trimmed by 1 base and J by 3 bases, leaving 3 bases between them. The CDR3 is made up of 12 amino acids. This CDR3 is CASSLVDTEAFF. CDR3 nucleotides: TGTGCCAGCAGCTTAGTGGACACTGAAGCTTTCTTT.

The chain joins TRBV18 to TRBJ2-3; D gene unclear. The V and J ends lost 8 bases and 5 bases respectively, with 17 bases between them. Germline V gives CDR1 KGHSH, CDR2 LQKENI. The CDR3 consists of 14 residues. The CDR3 here is CASAPGPRRDTQYF. CDR3 coding DNA: TGTGCCAGCGCCCCAGGACCCAGGCGAGATACGCAGTATTTT.

This sequence joins TRBV29-1 and TRBJ1-2; 8 bases agree with TRBD1. The V gene's germline CDR1 is SQVTM and CDR2 ANQGSEA. Trimming at V came to 5 bases and at J to 5 bases, leaving 16 bases not matched to a gene. The CDR3 is 16 residues long. The CDR3 DNA reads as TGCAGCGTTATTCAGGGGGCGGATTCCCCGATGTATGGCTACACCTTC. Translating it yields CSVIQGADSPMYGYTF.

The chain joins TRBV9 to TRBJ2-1; D unclear. Trimming stripped 3 bases from V and 4 bases from J, with 8 bases between. The CDR3 is 13 residues long. The germline V gene has CDR1 SGDLS and CDR2 YYNGEE. The CDR3 sequence: CASSEGSYNEQFF. CDR3 DNA: TGTGCCAGCAGCGAAGGTAGTTACAATGAGCAGTTCTTC.

A single count supports this clone. The chain carries TRBV19 and TRBJ1-6, with 8 bases lining up with TRBD1. CDR1 and CDR2 (germline): LNHDA, SQIVND (reference sequence). V was clipped by 3 bases and J by 8 bases; unmatched bases: 3. This CDR3 is built from 14 residues. CDR3 sequence reads: CASSMGQAHSPLHF. CDR3 sequence (DNA): TGTGCCAGTAGTATGGGACAGGCCCATTCACCCCTCCACTTT.

The rearrangement joins TRBV2 to TRBJ1-6; a weak D match, TRBD1 (5 bases). CDR1 is SNHLY, CDR2 FYNNEI, per germline. V was cut by 6 bases and J by 3 bases, with 15 bases left in between. The length of the CDR3 is 16 residues. CDR3 nucleotide sequence: TGTGCCAGCAGAGGGGAGAGGGACGGCTATAATTCACCCCTCCACTTT. This translates into CASRGERDGYNSPLHF.

This clone was recorded only once. The CDR3 nucleotides are TGTGCCAGCAGACCCGGACAGGACTTCTATGGCTACACCTTC. Its translation: CASRPGQDFYGYTF. The V gene is TRBV6-5, the J gene TRBJ1-2; TRBD1 aligns across 7 bases. The V gene end was trimmed by 6 bases and the J gene end by 4 bases; junction bases not matched to a gene: 8. This CDR3 is built from 14 residues. Germline CDR1 is MNHEY and CDR2 is SVGAGI.

The chain recombines TRBV9 with TRBJ2-5, with D unresolved. This CDR3 has 11 residues. V was clipped by 0 bases and J by 5 bases, with 2 bases between them. From germline, CDR1 is SGDLS and CDR2 YYNGEE. The CDR3 sequence: CASSVVETQYF. The CDR3 nucleotides are TGTGCCAGCAGCGTAGTGGAGACCCAGTACTTC. The variable domain in full, with the rest retrieved from reference TRBV9 and TRBJ2-5, is DSGVTQTPKHLITATGQRVTLRCSPRSGDLSVYWYQQSLDQGLQFLIQYYNGEERAKGNILERFSAQQFPDLHSELNLSSLELGDSALYFCASSVVETQYFGPGTRLLVL.

The V gene is TRBV11-2, the J gene TRBJ1-1; no reliable D call. V lost 5 bases and J 10 bases, leaving 11 bases between the germline ends. This CDR3 is built from 11 residues. Germline CDR1 reads SGHAT; CDR2 reads FQNNGV. Here the CDR3 reads CASSLGRAAFF. The CDR3 coding sequence is TGTGCCAGCAGCCTCGGGCGAGCAGCTTTCTTT.

V gene TRBV19 combines with J gene TRBJ1-1; no definite D call. V lost 7 bases and J lost 7, with 10 bases in between. The CDR3 contains 11 residues. Germline-derived CDR1 and CDR2 are LNHDA and SQIVND (reference sequence). The CDR3 DNA follows: TGTGCCAGTAAATCCTTCAGTGAAGCTTTCTTT. This gives the protein CASKSFSEAFF.

CDR3: CASSQEAGGQHNQPQHF. The CDR3 DNA reads as TGCGCCAGCAGCCAAGAAGCTGGGGGACAGCACAATCAGCCCCAGCATTTT. This chain joins TRBV4-1 and TRBJ1-5, with 7 nucleotides matching TRBD1. Germline V gene lookup returns CDR1 MGHRA and CDR2 YSYEKL. The CDR3 totals 17 residues. J gave up 3 bases and V 0 bases, and 8 bases lay outside the gene matches.

V gene TRBV6-5 combines with J gene TRBJ1-5, with D possibly matching TRBD1 (5 bases). V lost 5 bases, J lost 6 bases, and 17 bases lay in between. The CDR3 contains 15 residues. Germline values: CDR1 MNHEY, CDR2 SVGAGI. In DNA, the CDR3 is TGTGCCAGCAGTCCCGGGGACGGCGGAACTCAGCCCCAGCATTTT. This encodes CASSPGDGGTQPQHF.

The rearrangement links TRBV28 to TRBJ2-1, with TRBD2 matching 12 bases. This CDR3 is built from 15 residues. Looked up from germline, CDR1 is MDHEN and CDR2 is SYDVKM. The trim removed 6 bases at V and 7 bases at J, leaving 7 bases unmatched. This CDR3 reads CASSLGTSGLNEQFF. The DNA of the CDR3 is TGTGCCAGCAGCCTCGGGACTAGCGGGTTGAATGAGCAGTTCTTC.

The J gene is TRBJ1-2, the V gene TRBV6-2 or TRBV6-3, with D unresolved. This CDR3 contains 15 residues. Trimming removed 0 bases at V and 14 bases at J, with 22 bases between. Germline loops: CDR1 MNHEY, CDR2 SVGEGT. CDR3 coding DNA: TGTGCCAGCAGTTACTCCGGGCAGTGGAAGATGGCGGGGACCTTC. It encodes CASSYSGQWKMAGTF.

This chain joins TRBV5-1 and TRBJ2-1; 9 bases agree with TRBD1. This CDR3 has 13 amino acids. Germline V gene data show CDR1 as SGHRS and CDR2 as YFSETQ. V was clipped by 6 bases and J by 4 bases; unmatched bases: 2. The CDR3 nucleotides read TGCGCCAGCACCGGGACAGGGTACAATGAGCAGTTCTTC. It specifies CASTGTGYNEQFF.

V is TRBV3-1 (or the pseudogene TRBV3-2) and J is TRBJ1-3, with D unclear. The germline V gene has CDR1 LGHDT and CDR2 YNNKEL (reference sequence). Trimming left V 0 bases short and J 0 bases short, with 15 bases between. The CDR3 contains 18 residues. CDR3 sequence reads: CASSQDPPGLFSGNTIYF. The CDR3 nucleotides read TGTGCCAGCAGCCAAGATCCCCCAGGCTTGTTCTCTGGAAACACCATATATTTT.

V gene TRBV12-3 or TRBV12-4 combines with J gene TRBJ2-3; D gene uncertain. V lost 6 bases, J lost 6 bases, and 10 bases lay in between. The CDR3 loop spans 12 amino acids. This CDR3 is CASSLRPDTQYF. DNA of the CDR3: TGTGCCAGCAGCCTACGGCCTGATACGCAGTATTTT.

This clone was picked up one time. The V gene is TRBV7-6, the J gene TRBJ2-3; possible D gene TRBD2, 5 bases. V gave up 2 bases and J gave up 4 bases, with 13 bases separating them. Germline V lookup: CDR1 SGHVS, CDR2 FNYEAQ. The CDR3 is 15 amino acids. CDR3 residues: CASSLNRGSADTQYF. The DNA for the CDR3 is TGTGCCAGCAGCTTAAATAGAGGGTCGGCAGATACGCAGTATTTT.